The TCR beta chain described here comes from a study of blood T cell repertoires in COVID-19. About the study: PBMCs, B-cell-depleted T cells, or T cells provided the cDNA or gDNA that made up the material.

V was clipped by 4 bases and J by 2 bases; unmatched bases: 2. In germline, CDR1 is SEHNR, CDR2 FQNEAQ (reference sequence). This CDR3 spans 15 amino acids. This clone showed up just once. The same CDR3 is also encoded by other DNA sequences in this sample. Authors' data handling: Researchers report that nucleated cell counts were estimated from reference gene primer amplification. Sequenced by immunoSEQ multiplex PCR; TCRdb stores in-frame clones only, minus some. For V, J and clone size, that table is used; D and trimming come from the DNA. The sample holds about 140,000 clones, over 75% seen once. The chain has TRBV7-9 and TRBJ1-5; 10 positions agree with TRBD1. The sequencing input was peripheral blood. This clonotype was sampled from a man in his fifties or sixties with active or convalescent COVID-19. The chain's CDR3 is CASSWGTGGNQPQHF. In nucleotides, the CDR3 is TGTGCCAGCAGCTGGGGGACAGGGGGCAATCAGCCCCAGCATTTT.